This TCR beta chain was sequenced during a study of Graves' ophthalmopathy and Graves' hyperthyroidism. This clonotype showed up many times. The antigen remains unidentified. All donors with ophthalmopathy were recorded as having moderate-to-severe activity, CAS ≥3, NOSPECS ≥4 and a duration under 3 months. Enrollment excluded any patients with other autoimmune diseases, uncontrolled infections, pregnancy or lactation. The PBMC fraction was derived from under 11 ml of fresh peripheral blood. For repertoire sequencing, the TCR beta CDR3 regions were amplified from RNA transcripts. First-round RT-PCR relied on HTBI primers, and a second-round multiplex PCR came next. TCRdb ran MiXCR on the multiplex PCR reads and lists one entry per CDR3 protein. The table has hundreds of thousands of distinct CDR3 sequences, 13% to 15% seen once. Germline CDR1 and CDR2: SQVTM and ANQGSEA. CDR3 length: 14 residues. V lost 2 bases and J 0 bases, leaving 7 bases between the germline ends.

Regarding the study as a whole: Progression of ophthalmopathy was predicted by the model with about 66% sensitivity and 72.22% specificity.

This clonotype originated in a woman aged 25 to 39 with Graves' ophthalmopathy. Sequences were obtained from blood. The rearrangement links TRBV29-1 to TRBJ2-2; no clear D. CDR3 residues: CSVERASNTGELFF. The CDR3 DNA is TGCAGCGTTGAACGCGCTTCGAACACCGGGGAGCTGTTTTTT.